Below are 10 T cell receptor beta chains sequenced from a single sample in a study of response to subunit inactivated influenza vaccine. TCRdb used MiXCR to reprocess the RT-PCR reads, holding one entry per CDR3 protein. The repertoire includes some 570,000 distinct CDR3 sequences, approximately 10% of them detected once, and around 10% sits in the top ten. A further study also used this sample, focusing on T cells expressing NK-cell markers. From that second work: The authors made TCR beta cDNA libraries by 5'RACE template switching. This switching added a universal primer site and UMIs.

This specimen was PBMCs from blood, taken on the day of vaccination. These receptors were obtained from a man over 45 who received an inactivated influenza vaccine.

In its sample, this clonotype was seen many times. The chain has TRBV11-1 and TRBJ2-3; D may be TRBD1 or TRBD2 (5 bases each). CDR3 length: 16 amino acids. Trimming removed 5 bases at V and 0 bases at J, with 15 bases between. The germline V gene encodes CDR1 SGHAT and CDR2 FQDESV (reference sequence). This CDR3 is CASSKGTGTSTDTQYF. CDR3 DNA: TGTGCCAGCAGCAAAGGGACGGGAACGAGCACAGATACGCAGTATTTT. Using reference TRBV11-1 and TRBJ2-3 for the parts outside the CDR3, the full variable domain is EAEVAQSPRYKITEKSQAVAFWCDPISGHATLYWYRQILGQGPELLVQFQDESVVDDSQLPKDRFSAERLKGVDSTLKIQPAELGDSAMYLCASSKGTGTSTDTQYFGPGTRLTVL.

The chain carries TRBV7-9 and TRBJ2-7; D is possibly TRBD1 or TRBD2 (6 bases each). V gave up 6 bases and J gave up 6 bases, with 18 bases separating them. The CDR3 loop spans 14 amino acids. Germline-derived CDR1 and CDR2 are SEHNR and FQNEAQ (reference sequence). DNA of the CDR3: TGTGCCAGCAGGGGGGGCGGGCTACTACGCGAGCAGTACTTC. It is translated as CASRGGGLLREQYF.

This clonotype was detected many times. The chain carries TRBV3-1 and TRBJ2-1; weak D call: TRBD2 (6 bases). The CDR3 length is 21 residues. CDR1 and CDR2 (germline): LGHDT, YNNKEL (reference sequence). V lost 0 bases to trimming and J lost 0 bases, with 24 bases between them. DNA for the CDR3: TGTGCCAGCAGCCAAGATCCGACGACTAGTCCGTCCGGGAGCTCCTACAATGAGCAGTTCTTC. It specifies CASSQDPTTSPSGSSYNEQFF.

This clonotype was counted only a few times. This rearrangement joins TRBV5-1 to TRBJ1-1, with D hard to call. The CDR3 length is 15 residues. Trimming took off 4 bases at V and 0 bases at J, with 13 bases between the two ends. Per germline, CDR1 SGHRS and CDR2 YFSETQ. The CDR3: CASSENAGLNTEAFF. Here the CDR3 DNA reads TGCGCCAGCAGCGAGAATGCCGGTTTGAACACTGAAGCTTTCTTT. Together with reference TRBV5-1 and TRBJ1-1, the CDR3 gives the full variable domain: KAGVTQTPRYLIKTRGQQVTLSCSPISGHRSVSWYQQTPGQGLQFLFEYFSETQRNKGNFPGRFSGRQFSNSRSEMNVSTLELGDSALYLCASSENAGLNTEAFFGQGTRLTVV.

This clonotype was counted a few times. The chain has TRBV7-8 and TRBJ2-2; a weak D match, TRBD2 (5 bases). CDR1 is SGHVS and CDR2 is FQNEAQ in the germline V gene. The CDR3 totals 19 residues. V gave up 4 bases and J gave up 0 bases, with 21 bases separating them. The CDR3 DNA sequence: TGTGCCAGCAGCTCCCTGCGAGCTAGCCCGCTCGCGAACACCGGGGAGCTGTTTTTT. Protein product: CASSSLRASPLANTGELFF.

V and J are TRBV27 and TRBJ2-5; 7 positions agree with TRBD2. With 4 bases clipped from V and 2 bases from J, the junction kept 7 bases outside the gene matches. Germline loops: CDR1 MNHEY, CDR2 SMNVEV (reference sequence). The CDR3 totals 15 residues. CDR3 DNA sequence: TGTGCCAGCAGTTCCGGCGGGGGACCTCAAGAGACCCAGTACTTC. The encoded protein is CASSSGGGPQETQYF.

This rearrangement joins TRBV4-3 to TRBJ2-7; no firm D call. The V end lost 0 bases, the J end lost 3 bases, and 9 bases lay between the germline ends. CDR3 size: 14 residues. Germline values: CDR1 LGHNA, CDR2 YSLEER. The CDR3: CASSQEGVGYEQYF. The CDR3 DNA sequence: TGCGCCAGCAGCCAAGAGGGCGTGGGCTACGAGCAGTACTTC.

CDR3: CASSLSWRPAYEQYF. CDR3 nucleotides: TGTGCCAGCAGTTTATCATGGCGGCCCGCCTACGAGCAGTACTTC. This sequence joins TRBV27 and TRBJ2-7; D call uncertain. This CDR3 has 15 amino acids. V was trimmed by 0 bases and J by 2 bases, leaving 11 bases between them. Germline CDR1 reads MNHEY; CDR2 reads SMNVEV (reference sequence).

The chain is built from TRBV12-3 or TRBV12-4 and TRBJ1-2, with TRBD1 matching over 10 bases. V shed 6 bases, J shed 6 bases, and the junction held 10 bases outside the gene matches. The CDR3 loop spans 15 amino acids. CDR3 DNA sequence: TGTGCCAGCAGCGTTGGGCGGGACAGGGGTAATGGCTACACCTTC. This translates into CASSVGRDRGNGYTF.

This clonotype was detected only a few times. V is TRBV5-1 and J is TRBJ1-1; D may be TRBD1 (5 bases). Germline CDR1 is SGHRS and CDR2 is YFSETQ. V was clipped by 4 bases and J by 7 bases, with 20 bases between them. This CDR3 has 15 amino acids. The CDR3 is CASSLTRQNALEAFF. The CDR3 nucleotides read TGCGCCAGCAGCCTTACCCGACAGAACGCCCTTGAAGCTTTCTTT.